This T cell receptor (beta chain) derives from a study of CD8 T cells in ankylosing spondylitis. J was trimmed by 2 bases and V by 6 bases; bases with no gene match: 1. Germline CDR1 reads MDHEN; CDR2 reads SYDVKM. This CDR3 has 14 amino acids. In this sample, this clonotype turned up many times. TCRdb called the 5' RACE reads again in MiXCR, with one record for every CDR3 protein. The table has 250,000 to 400,000 distinct CDR3 sequences, roughly 10% seen once. Sample: blood, either unsorted or a sorted T cell fraction (not recorded which). The gene calls are TRBV28 and TRBJ2-1; TRBD2 agrees at 10 bases. The sequence came from a female donor with ankylosing spondylitis or in good health (not recorded which). CDR3 nucleotide sequence: TGTGCCAGCAGAGGACTAGCGGCCTACAATGAGCAGTTCTTC. This sequence encodes CASRGLAAYNEQFF.